This TCR beta chain was obtained from a study of radiation and T cells in renal cell carcinoma (TCRdb year 2020). In the study overall: In total, some 50 samples underwent TCR beta sequencing: 25 or so tumors plus 27 peripheral blood samples. The final blood draw took place at 4 weeks after radiation, the same time as nephrectomy. Across all 50 or so samples, 3.8 million or so unique CDR3 nucleotide sequences encoding some 3,000,000 unique CDR3 amino acid sequences were identified. What the authors observed across the whole study: Top tumor clonotypes rose in blood from baseline to 2 weeks post-radiation, then contracted by 4 weeks, suggesting transient expansion of tumor-resident clones. Because pretreatment tumor biopsies were not available, the study could not determine whether clonotypes were already present within the tumor at baseline. Changes in the blood repertoire were not tracked past 4 weeks after treatment. With a single-armed trial design, the study had no way to address how radiation dose or scheduling affects the TCR repertoire.

TCR beta libraries were generated from genomic DNA with the immunoSEQ kit, following the manufacturer's recommendations. Library preparation used a first multiplex PCR with proprietary primers, then a second PCR adding unique barcodes, with bead cleanups after each round. Each sample batch included a kit-provided positive control reaction and a negative control reaction. The final libraries underwent checking on an Agilent 4200 TapeStation D1000 ScreenTape, volumetric pooling, and quantification by qPCR. An Illumina NextSeq500 fitted with a MidOutput 150-cycle cartridge performed the sequencing, running 156 Read1 cycles and 15 Index1 cycles with the kit's custom primers. The pooled library was loaded at about 0.96 pM, and about 19% PhiX control was spiked in. In the paper's pipeline: Vendor-processed data were analyzed in R, with a clonotype defined as all T cells sharing the same CDR3 nucleotide sequence. In the clone abundance analyses, frequencies in each sample were normalized to that sample's 10,000 most abundant clones. Public T cell clones, which averaged fewer than five per sample, were removed prior to analysis. Tumor-enriched clonotypes and baseline blood-enriched clonotypes were defined as those with an abundance difference of at least 32-fold between compartments. A beta-binomial differential abundance model was used to identify clonotypes that were expanded or contracted between blood time points. Tumor-blood repertoire similarity was measured with the Baroni-Urbani and Buser coefficient, and group comparisons used two-tailed Wilcoxon tests in R. Entries here come from immuneACCESS through TCRdb and include only in-frame sequences with V and J called. Some clones fail to appear in such tables; in the studies checked, an unresolved V gene covers under half of the shortfall, and the cause of the remainder is unknown. V and J calls and clone size are those listed in that table; D and trimming were worked out from the DNA. The sample yields about 78,000 clones; nearly 90% were counted once. Roughly 5.4% of the sample goes to the ten largest clones.

Worth noting for this clone: Its recognized antigen is unknown. One base away there is no much larger clone; base qualities are not given.

V and J are trimmed by 6 bases and 4 bases, and the gene matches miss 4 bases of the junction. From the cysteine through the phenylalanine, the CDR3 covers 15 amino acids. Of the read, only the CDR3 DNA is kept; its 45 bases are in frame from base 1. CDR1 and CDR2 are drawn from the germline V gene: SNHLY, FYNNEI. The time point tag for this specimen amounts to: blood 4 weeks post-SBRT, at nephrectomy. The intended sense of this specimen's treatment or condition label: 15 Gy SBRT to primary tumor, nephrectomy 4 weeks later. The samples were drawn from a clinical trial, where primary renal cell carcinomas were treated with 15 Gy of stereotactic body radiation therapy and then removed by nephrectomy 4 weeks afterward. To track tumor-enriched clonotypes, serial peripheral blood was sampled from radiation-treated patients at baseline and at 2 weeks and 4 weeks after SBRT. All patients had renal cell carcinoma with clear cell pathology. The QIAamp DNA Blood Mini Kit (Qiagen) was used to prepare genomic DNA for TCR sequencing. Only samples passing all quality control checks were included in the analyses.

The sample consisted of blood, taken from a patient whose treatment included radiotherapy and nephrectomy. The receptor was derived from a woman in her 70s with renal cell carcinoma. Recombination joined TRBV2 with TRBJ2-1, and TRBD2 aligns with 12 junction nucleotides. CDR3 region: CASRGLAGIYNEQFF. The nucleotide sequence reads as follows: TGTGCCAGCAGAGGACTAGCGGGGATTTACAATGAGCAGTTCTTC.